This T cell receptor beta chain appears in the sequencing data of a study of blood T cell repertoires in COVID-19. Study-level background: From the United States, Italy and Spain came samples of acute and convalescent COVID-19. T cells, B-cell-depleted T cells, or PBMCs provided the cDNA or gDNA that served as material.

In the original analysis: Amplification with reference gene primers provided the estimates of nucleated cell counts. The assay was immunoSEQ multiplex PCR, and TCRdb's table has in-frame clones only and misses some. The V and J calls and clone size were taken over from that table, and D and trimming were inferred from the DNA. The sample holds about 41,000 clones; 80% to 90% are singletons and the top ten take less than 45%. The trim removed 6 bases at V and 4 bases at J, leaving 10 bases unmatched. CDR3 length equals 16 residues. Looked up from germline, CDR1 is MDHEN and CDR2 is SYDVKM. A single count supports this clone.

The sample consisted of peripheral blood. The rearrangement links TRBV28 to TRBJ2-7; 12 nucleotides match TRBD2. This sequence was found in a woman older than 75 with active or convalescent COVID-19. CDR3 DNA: TGTGCCAGCAGGGGACTAGCGGGTTCGAAGCGGTACGAGCAGTACTTC. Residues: CASRGLAGSKRYEQYF.